The source of this T cell receptor beta chain is a study of blood T cell repertoires in COVID-19. TCRdb's table, derived via immunoSEQ multiplex PCR, lists solely in-frame clones and lacks some. Among around 210,000 clones listed, about 89% were seen once. This clone was detected only once. Germline-derived CDR1 and CDR2 are SGHRS and YFSETQ. The V end was cut by 5 bases, the J end by 4 bases, with 17 bases between. CDR3 length equals 15 residues. The rearrangement links TRBV5-1 to TRBJ2-3; a weak D match, TRBD2 (6 bases). The sample was PBMCs or T cells enriched from blood (not recorded which). The receptor was derived from a woman younger than 35 who had recovered from COVID-19. For the CDR3, the DNA is TGCGCCAGCAGGCAGGAGGGGCAGGGCGCAGATACGCAGTATTTT. This encodes CASRQEGQGADTQYF.